Below, 2 T cell receptor beta chains from the same sample are listed, as sequenced in a study of neurological immune-mediated disorders. TCRdb re-called the 5' RACE reads through MiXCR, storing one row per CDR3 protein. This sample has some 20,000 distinct CDR3 sequences, with over 25% found just once. The specimen sequenced was PBMCs. The receptors derive from a man aged 50-59 years with HTLV-1-associated myelopathy (HAM/TSP).

This rearrangement joins TRBV6-5 to TRBJ2-6; D gene uncertain. This CDR3 comprises 14 residues. Trimming left V 6 bases short and J 2 bases short, with 8 bases between. CDR1 is MNHEY and CDR2 is SVGAGI in the germline V gene. The CDR3 DNA sequence: TGTGCCAGCAGGATTGAAGCTGGGGCCAACGTCCTGACTTTC. Protein: CASRIEAGANVLTF.

This clonotype was counted only a few times. This rearrangement joins TRBV27 to TRBJ1-4, with D unresolved. From germline, CDR1 is MNHEY and CDR2 SMNVEV (reference sequence). This CDR3 spans 16 amino acids. V gave up 1 base and J gave up 4 bases, with 13 bases separating them. This CDR3 reads CASSLLGRALNEKLFF. DNA for the CDR3: TGTGCCAGCAGTTTATTGGGTCGGGCTCTTAATGAAAAACTGTTTTTT.